These T cell receptor beta chains were read from a single sample in a study of control samples from healthy donors and cancer patients. Some clones are missing from TCRdb's copy, which holds only in-frame ones; the method was immunoSEQ multiplex PCR. The sample lists 200,000 or so clones, about 95% occurring once. Sequenced sample: blood. The receptors stem from a man in his fifties in good health. Both conserved end residues are part of each CDR3. D genes are given only for firm matches. Not all rows give a size; the values are once, few, many and, for expanded clones, a class.

v_gene: TRBV5-1
j_gene: TRBJ2-1
abundance: -
d_gene: -
CDR3aa: CASSFGEQFF
CDR3nt: TGCGCCAGCAGTTTTGGCGAGCAGTTCTTC

v_gene: TRBV3-1/TRBV3-2
j_gene: TRBJ1-1
abundance: -
d_gene: -
CDR3aa: CASRSQGRGTEAFF
CDR3nt: TGTGCCAGCAGATCGCAGGGAAGGGGCACTGAAGCTTTCTTT

v_gene: TRBV27
j_gene: TRBJ2-3
abundance: -
d_gene: TRBD1
CDR3aa: CASRIQGLHTDTQYF
CDR3nt: TGTGCCAGCAGAATACAGGGGTTGCACACAGATACGCAGTATTTT

v_gene: TRBV6-5
j_gene: TRBJ1-5
abundance: -
d_gene: -
CDR3aa: CASSYSADYQPQHF
CDR3nt: TGTGCCAGCAGTTACTCGGCGGACTATCAGCCCCAGCATTTT

v_gene: TRBV6-5
j_gene: TRBJ1-3
abundance: -
d_gene: -
CDR3aa: CASRVQGSGNTIYF
CDR3nt: TGTGCCAGCAGAGTTCAGGGCTCTGGAAACACCATATATTTT

v_gene: TRBV7-2
j_gene: TRBJ2-1
abundance: -
d_gene: TRBD1
CDR3aa: CASSPDRASYNEQFF
CDR3nt: TGTGCCAGCAGCCCCGACAGGGCCTCCTACAATGAGCAGTTCTTC

v_gene: TRBV30
j_gene: TRBJ2-5
abundance: -
d_gene: TRBD2
CDR3aa: CAWSVIAGSQTQYF
CDR3nt: TGTGCCTGGAGTGTAATAGCGGGGAGTCAGACCCAGTACTTC

v_gene: TRBV11-2
j_gene: TRBJ2-3
abundance: -
d_gene: TRBD1
CDR3aa: CASSSDTRQGLYF
CDR3nt: TGTGCCAGCAGCTCCGATACCCGACAGGGATTGTATTTT

v_gene: TRBV24-1
j_gene: TRBJ1-5
abundance: -
d_gene: -
CDR3aa: CATSDTRTSGEPQHF
CDR3nt: TGTGCCACCAGTGATACTCGGACCTCCGGGGAGCCCCAGCATTTT

v_gene: TRBV18
j_gene: TRBJ2-3
abundance: -
d_gene: TRBD1
CDR3aa: CASSPSGGRTDTQYF
CDR3nt: TGTGCCAGCTCACCGTCAGGGGGCCGCACAGATACGCAGTATTTT

v_gene: TRBV6-5
j_gene: TRBJ1-2
abundance: -
d_gene: -
CDR3aa: CASSRGQIDYGYTF
CDR3nt: TGTGCCAGCAGCCGAGGACAGATCGACTATGGCTACACCTTC

v_gene: TRBV7-9
j_gene: TRBJ1-5
abundance: -
d_gene: -
CDR3aa: CASSSYGGQPQHF
CDR3nt: TGTGCCAGCAGTTCCTACGGGGGTCAGCCCCAGCATTTT

v_gene: TRBV28
j_gene: TRBJ1-5
abundance: -
d_gene: -
CDR3aa: CASGSAGPVVSQHF
CDR3nt: TGTGCCAGCGGGTCAGCGGGTCCGGTTGTGTCCCAGCATTTT

v_gene: TRBV5-1
j_gene: TRBJ2-5
abundance: once
d_gene: TRBD2
CDR3aa: CASSLEGTSGETQYF
CDR3nt: TGCGCCAGCAGCTTGGAGGGGACTAGCGGAGAGACCCAGTACTTC

v_gene: TRBV5-6
j_gene: TRBJ1-3
abundance: -
d_gene: -
CDR3aa: CASSDDSTGNTIYF
CDR3nt: TGTGCCAGCAGCGACGATTCCACTGGAAACACCATATATTTT